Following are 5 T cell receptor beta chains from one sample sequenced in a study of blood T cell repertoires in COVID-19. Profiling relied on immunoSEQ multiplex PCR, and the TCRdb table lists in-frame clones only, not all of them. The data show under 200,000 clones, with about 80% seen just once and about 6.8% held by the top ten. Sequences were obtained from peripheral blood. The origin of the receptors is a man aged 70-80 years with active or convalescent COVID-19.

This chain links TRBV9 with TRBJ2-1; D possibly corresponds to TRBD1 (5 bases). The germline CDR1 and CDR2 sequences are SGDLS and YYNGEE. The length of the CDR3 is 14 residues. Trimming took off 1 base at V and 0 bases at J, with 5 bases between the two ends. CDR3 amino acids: CASSVQGSYNEQFF. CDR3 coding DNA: TGTGCCAGCAGCGTACAGGGCTCCTACAATGAGCAGTTCTTC.

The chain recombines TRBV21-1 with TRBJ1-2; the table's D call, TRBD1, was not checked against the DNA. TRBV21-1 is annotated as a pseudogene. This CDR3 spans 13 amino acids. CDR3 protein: CASRGQGVKGYTF. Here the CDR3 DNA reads TGTGCCAGCAGAGGACAGGGGGTTAAAGGCTACACCTTC.

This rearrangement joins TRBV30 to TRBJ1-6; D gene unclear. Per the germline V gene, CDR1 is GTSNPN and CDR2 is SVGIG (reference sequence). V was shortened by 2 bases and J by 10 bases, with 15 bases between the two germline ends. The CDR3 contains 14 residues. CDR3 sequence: CAWSPTLIGSPLHF. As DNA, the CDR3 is TGTGCCTGGAGTCCGACTTTAATTGGGTCACCCCTCCACTTT. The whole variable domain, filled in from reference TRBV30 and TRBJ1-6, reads SQTIHQWPATLVQPVGSPLSLECTVEGTSNPNLYWYRQAAGRGLQLLFYSVGIGQISSEVPQNLSASRPQDRQFILSSKKLLLSDSGFYLCAWSPTLIGSPLHFGNGTRLTVT.

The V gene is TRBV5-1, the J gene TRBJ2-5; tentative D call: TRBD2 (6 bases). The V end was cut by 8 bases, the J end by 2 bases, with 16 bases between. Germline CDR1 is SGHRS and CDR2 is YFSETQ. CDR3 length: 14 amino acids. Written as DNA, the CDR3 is TGCGCCAGTCGGGCGGCGGGATTGCAAGAGACCCAGTACTTC. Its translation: CASRAAGLQETQYF.

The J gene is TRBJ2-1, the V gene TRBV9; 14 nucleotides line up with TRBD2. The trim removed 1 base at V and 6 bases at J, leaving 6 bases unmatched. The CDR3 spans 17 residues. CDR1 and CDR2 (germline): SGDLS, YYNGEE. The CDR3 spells CASSVSTSGRGPNEQFF. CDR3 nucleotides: TGTGCCAGCAGCGTATCGACTAGCGGGAGGGGGCCCAATGAGCAGTTCTTC.